This TCR beta chain stems from a study of T cell changes during pregnancy in multiple sclerosis. Sequenced by immunoSEQ multiplex PCR; TCRdb stores in-frame clones only, minus some. The table includes approximately 52,000 clones, 92% detected once. This CDR3 is 17 amino acids long. Trimming at V came to 7 bases and at J to 6 bases, leaving 17 bases not matched to a gene. The germline CDR1 and CDR2 sequences are MDHEN and SYDVKM. The TCR comes from a female donor with multiple sclerosis, enrolled in a pregnancy study. The specimen was CD4+ T cells from peripheral blood mononuclear cells, collected in the third trimester of pregnancy. The rearrangement uses TRBV28 and TRBJ2-2; 7 nucleotides align to TRBD2. For the CDR3, the DNA is TGTGCCAGCAATCCACCACTTGGGGGAGGGAGCGCCGGGGAGCTGTTTTTT. Residues: CASNPPLGGGSAGELFF.